This TCR beta chain was identified during a study of T cell repertoires in aging, cancer and after chemotherapy. Study context: Donors were grouped into six age bands spanning 30 or younger through 70 or older. Patients with chronic lymphocytic leukemia were sampled before and after fludarabine- or bendamustine-based chemotherapy. Study results and limitations: In healthy donors, age-related TCR diversity loss mainly reflected lost richness. Untreated cancer patients had significantly lower blood TCR diversity than age-matched healthy donors.

Only a few counts were recorded for this clonotype. Its antigen is currently unknown. The CDR3 is 16 residues long. Germline assignment: CDR1 MDHEN and CDR2 SYDVKM. With 3 bases clipped from V and 0 bases from J, the junction kept 8 bases outside the gene matches. TCR beta rearrangements were amplified from peripheral blood genomic DNA. Multiplex touch-down PCR with TRB-A/B primers amplified rearranged V-D-J TRB sequences. TCRdb re-called the multiplex PCR reads with MiXCR, one entry per CDR3 protein. The sample records 6,500 to 9,500 distinct CDR3 sequences, 20% to 25% being singletons. This rearrangement joins TRBV28 to TRBJ2-7, with 7 bases identical to TRBD2. The sequence derives from a human donor with a blood cancer. Sequencing used blood. The CDR3 here is CASSFGGGDGSYEQYF. The CDR3 bases are TGTGCCAGCAGTTTTGGGGGAGGGGACGGCTCCTACGAGCAGTACTTC.